The text below deals with one T cell receptor beta chain. CDR1 MNHEY and CDR2 SMNVEV come from the germline V gene (reference sequence). The V and J ends lost 4 bases and 8 bases respectively, with 9 bases between them. The CDR3 consists of 13 residues. The data are from a study of blood T cell repertoires in COVID-19. Recruited during active infection, patients (from Seattle) were subsequently followed longitudinally. The table came from immunoSEQ multiplex PCR; TCRdb's copy has only in-frame clones and leaves some out. The sample holds over 250,000 clones; around 84% are singletons and the top ten take roughly 1.5%.

The sequence was obtained from a human donor with COVID-19, enrolled during active disease. The donor label of this sample is uncertain. The chain links TRBV27 to TRBJ1-6; D gene uncertain. What was sequenced was peripheral blood. The CDR3 bases are TGTGCCAGCAGTTCTATTGCGGATTCACCCCTCCACTTT. As protein: CASSSIADSPLHF.